This note documents a single T cell receptor (beta chain) sequence. This CDR3 region has 14 residues. Germline V gene sequence: CDR1 SGHTA, CDR2 FQGNSA. V lost 4 bases, J lost 9 bases, and 3 bases stayed unmatched. The protocol was immunoSEQ multiplex PCR, while the TCRdb copy is restricted to in-frame clones and leaves out a portion. This sample has around 39,000 clones, with over 80% found just once. This entry belongs to a study of blood T cell repertoires in COVID-19. Overall study: Samples came from the United States, Italy and Spain, spanning acute and convalescent COVID-19. Nucleic acid was either cDNA or gDNA, and it came from T cells, B-cell-depleted T cells, or PBMCs.

The sequence was obtained from a human donor in a cohort sampled during active COVID-19. J is TRBJ2-1 and V is TRBV7-2, with 13 bases fitting TRBD2. Material for sequencing was peripheral blood. CDR3 amino acids: CASSWTSGSTEQFF. CDR3 in DNA: TGTGCCAGCAGCTGGACTAGCGGGAGCACTGAGCAGTTCTTC.